A single T cell receptor (beta chain) is shown here with its context. Original methodology: By means of reference gene primer amplification, nucleated cell counts were estimated. The protocol was immunoSEQ multiplex PCR, while the TCRdb copy is restricted to in-frame clones and leaves out a portion. V and J calls and clone size are given by that table; D and trimming were obtained from the DNA. The table has roughly 230,000 clones, about 80% seen once. The entry originates in a study of blood T cell repertoires in COVID-19. About the study: Samples representing acute and convalescent COVID-19 were sourced from the United States, Italy and Spain.

Those enrolled, adults aged about 18 to 95 years, came from under 25 US areas. Symptom resolution, clearance, or two negative PCRs marked donors in Cohort 3 as recovered. The sequencing input was PBMCs or T cells enriched from blood (not recorded which). This TCR came from a man aged 50-59 years who had recovered from COVID-19.

CDR3 sequence reads: CASSGSQNEKLFF. CDR3 nucleotides: TGTGCCAGCAGTGGCAGTCAAAATGAAAAACTGTTTTTT. The chain is built from TRBV2 and TRBJ1-4; D ambiguous. Trimming cost V 4 bases and J 5 bases, with 8 bases left between them. CDR1 is SNHLY, CDR2 FYNNEI, per germline. The CDR3 totals 13 residues.